These 24 T cell receptor beta chains came from one sample sequenced in a study of T cell repertoires in cytomegalovirus infection. TCRdb fed the reads into MiXCR, producing one record per CDR3 protein. The sample consists of about 890,000 distinct CDR3 sequences, around 29% of them appearing once. The antigens for these receptors are not known. Sample: cultured CD8+ T cells from PBMCs, taken from culture after CMV antigen stimulation. The receptors here all came from a human donor in good health (CMV status not recorded). Some clones in this sample may be carry-over from other donors' samples.

This clonotype was counted between two and nine times. This chain connects TRBV4-1 to TRBJ1-4; D gene ambiguous. The CDR3 contains 14 residues. The germline CDR1 and CDR2 sequences are MGHRA and YSYEKL. Trimming took off 0 bases at V and 2 bases at J, with 4 bases between the two ends. The DNA of the CDR3 is TGCGCCAGCAGCCAAGATCTCACTAATGAAAAACTGTTTTTT. It yields the protein CASSQDLTNEKLFF.

This clonotype was counted ten times or more. The chain is built from TRBV7-2 and TRBJ2-7; TRBD1 might be the D (5 bases). Germline-derived CDR1 and CDR2 are SGHTA and FQGNSA. CDR3 size: 14 residues. V lost 4 bases and J 0 bases, leaving 10 bases between the germline ends. CDR3 loop: CASSWGLSSYEQYF. For the CDR3, the DNA is TGTGCCAGCAGCTGGGGCCTCAGCTCCTACGAGCAGTACTTC.

This clonotype occurred a few times. The J gene is TRBJ1-4, the V gene TRBV7-8; D is ambiguous. V lost 1 base, J lost 8 bases, and 14 bases lay in between. Looked up from germline, CDR1 is SGHVS and CDR2 is FQNEAQ. The CDR3 extends over 15 amino acids. The CDR3 is CASSLGVGSGEKLFF. In nucleotides, the CDR3 is TGTGCCAGCAGCTTAGGAGTGGGTTCTGGGGAAAAACTGTTTTTT.

V is TRBV6-2 or TRBV6-3 and J is TRBJ1-2, with TRBD1 matching 8 bases. CDR3 length: 15 amino acids. V shed 2 bases and J 3 bases; nucleotides not matched to a gene: 5. Germline values: CDR1 MNHEY, CDR2 SVGEGT. The CDR3 DNA sequence: TGTGCCAGCAGTTACCCCGGACAGGGTCACTATGGCTACACCTTC. This gives the protein CASSYPGQGHYGYTF.

At least ten counts were recorded for this clonotype. The chain combines TRBV7-8 with TRBJ1-2; D remains ambiguous. This CDR3 spans 14 amino acids. Trimming stripped 3 bases from V and 2 bases from J, with 10 bases between. Germline CDR1 is SGHVS and CDR2 is FQNEAQ. CDR3 residues: CASSFRPRNYGYTF. DNA for the CDR3: TGTGCCAGCAGCTTTCGACCGCGAAACTATGGCTACACCTTC.

The J gene is TRBJ1-2, the V gene TRBV27; D uncertain. The CDR3 has 16 amino acids. Germline V gene sequence: CDR1 MNHEY, CDR2 SMNVEV (reference sequence). V lost 4 bases to trimming and J lost 4 bases, with 19 bases between them. CDR3 in DNA: TGTGCCAGCAGTTCGGGCAGGCCTATAGAATTCTATGGCTACACCTTC. This codes for CASSSGRPIEFYGYTF.

The gene calls are TRBV2 and TRBJ1-1; D is unresolved. Germline loops: CDR1 SNHLY, CDR2 FYNNEI. The CDR3 spans 12 residues. Trimming shortened V by 7 bases and J by 1 base, and 7 bases separated the two germline ends. CDR3 loop: CASIAKNTEAFF. The CDR3 nucleotides read TGTGCCAGCATAGCAAAGAACACTGAAGCTTTCTTT.

This clonotype has just a few counts. This chain links TRBV7-9 with TRBJ1-2; 8 positions match TRBD1. The CDR3 extends over 15 amino acids. Per germline, CDR1 SEHNR and CDR2 FQNEAQ (reference sequence). V lost 5 bases to trimming and J lost 4 bases; unmatched junction nucleotides: 9. The CDR3, as DNA: TGTGCCAGCAGCCCGCCGACAGGGGTTGTCTATGGCTACACCTTC. Residues: CASSPPTGVVYGYTF.

This clonotype was counted many times. The chain has TRBV4-1 and TRBJ2-2, with no clear D. The V end lost 1 base, the J end lost 0 bases, and 9 bases lay between the germline ends. CDR1 MGHRA and CDR2 YSYEKL come from the germline V gene. The CDR3 runs to 16 residues. CDR3 residues: CASSQVYSPNTGELFF. The CDR3 nucleotides are TGCGCCAGCAGCCAAGTCTACAGCCCGAACACCGGGGAGCTGTTTTTT.

The chain links TRBV6-2 or TRBV6-3 to TRBJ2-3, with D possibly matching TRBD1 (6 bases). V was clipped by 5 bases and J by 9 bases, with 33 bases between them. CDR1 is MNHEY, CDR2 SVGEGT, per germline. The CDR3 covers 19 residues. For the CDR3, the DNA is TGTGCCAGCAGTCCCGGACCTCGACAGGAAAGAATCACACGATGGACGCAGTATTTT. Translated, it gives CASSPGPRQERITRWTQYF.

The chain uses TRBV11-2 and TRBJ2-7, with D hard to call. In germline, CDR1 is SGHAT, CDR2 FQNNGV. The CDR3 has 14 residues. V gave up 5 bases and J gave up 1 base, with 12 bases separating them. The CDR3 DNA reads TGTGCCAGCAGCGAGGACGGTGGTTCCTACGAGCAGTACGTC. This sequence encodes CASSEDGGSYEQYV.

The rearrangement joins TRBV19 to TRBJ2-7; D possibly uses TRBD1 or TRBD2 (5 bases each). The germline V gene has CDR1 LNHDA and CDR2 SQIVND (reference sequence). V gave up 3 bases and J gave up 3 bases, with 9 bases separating them. This CDR3 has 13 residues. The CDR3 protein is CASSMDGGYEQYF. Written as DNA, the CDR3 is TGTGCCAGTAGTATGGATGGGGGCTACGAGCAGTACTTC.

The chain has TRBV20-1 and TRBJ1-3; D not resolved. Germline CDR1 and CDR2: DFQATT and SNEGSKA (reference sequence). There are 14 residues in the CDR3. V gave up 1 base and J gave up 0 bases, with 7 bases separating them. CDR3 in amino acids: CSARGLRSGNTIYF. For the CDR3, the DNA is TGCAGTGCTAGAGGGCTCCGCTCTGGAAACACCATATATTTT.

This clonotype was observed a handful of times. The chain joins TRBV6-5 to TRBJ2-1, with 8 positions matching TRBD2. Germline V gene data show CDR1 as MNHEY and CDR2 as SVGAGI. The CDR3 extends over 15 amino acids. Losses at the gene ends were 2 bases for V and 9 bases for J; bases not matched to a gene: 9. The CDR3 sequence: CASSYGGGPGGEQFF. Here the CDR3 DNA reads TGTGCCAGCAGTTACGGCGGGGGGCCTGGCGGTGAGCAGTTCTTC.

This clonotype showed up just a few times. One end of the junction varies from germline; a read error may be responsible. The chain employs TRBV7-6 and TRBJ2-7, with D maybe TRBD1 (5 bases). Germline CDR1 reads SGHVS; CDR2 reads FNYEAQ. CDR3 length: 12 amino acids. The CDR3 protein is CANSFRVGEQYF. The CDR3 DNA follows: TGTGCCAACAGCTTCAGGGTGGGCGAGCAGTACTTC.

This clonotype turned up a few times. CDR3 DNA: TGTGCCAGCAGCCAAGGGACAGGGACCTATGGCTACACCTTC. This sequence encodes CASSQGTGTYGYTF. V gene TRBV7-9 combines with J gene TRBJ1-2, with 9 bases lining up with TRBD1. Germline CDR1 reads SEHNR; CDR2 reads FQNEAQ (reference sequence). The CDR3 runs 14 residues. V trimming: 5 bases; J trimming: 4 bases; junction bases outside the gene matches: 5.

At least ten counts were recorded for this clonotype. J is TRBJ2-6 and V is TRBV4-3; maybe TRBD2 (5 bases). Germline V CDR1 and CDR2: LGHNA, YSLEER. Trimming cost V 0 bases and J 0 bases, with 12 bases left between them. The CDR3 is 18 amino acids. The CDR3 sequence: CASSQDRGRFSGANVLTF. In DNA form, the CDR3 reads TGCGCCAGCAGCCAAGATAGAGGGCGGTTCTCTGGGGCCAACGTCCTGACTTTC.

The sample holds a few counts of this clonotype. The chain carries TRBV19 and TRBJ1-1; no firm D call. The germline V and J ends were trimmed by 4 bases and 1 base, with 10 bases remaining between them. The CDR3 is made up of 14 amino acids. The germline gives CDR1 LNHDA, CDR2 SQIVND (reference sequence). CDR3 loop: CASSSRSSNTEAFF. CDR3 in DNA: TGTGCCAGTAGTAGCAGGTCCTCGAACACTGAAGCTTTCTTT. Based on the CDR3 plus reference TRBV19 and TRBJ1-1, the full variable domain is DGGITQSPKYLFRKEGQNVTLSCEQNLNHDAMYWYRQDPGQGLRLIYYSQIVNDFQKGDIAEGYSVSREKKESFPLTVTSAQKNPTAFYLCASSSRSSNTEAFFGQGTRLTVV.

The CDR3 loop is CSVENPVETQYF. The DNA for the CDR3 is TGCAGCGTTGAGAACCCGGTAGAGACCCAGTACTTC. The chain combines TRBV29-1 with TRBJ2-5; no definite D call. Trimming removed 3 bases from V and 4 bases from J, with 9 bases in between. Germline CDR1 and CDR2: SQVTM and ANQGSEA. This CDR3 spans 12 amino acids.

This clonotype was detected once. The chain uses TRBV27 and TRBJ1-2; TRBD1 agrees at 10 bases. CDR1 is MNHEY, CDR2 SMNVEV, per germline (reference sequence). V shed 9 bases and J 4 bases; nucleotides not matched to a gene: 11. The CDR3 is 15 residues long. DNA for the CDR3: TGTGCCAGTCGAGGGGGACAGGGGACTGCCTATGGCTACACCTTC. This encodes CASRGGQGTAYGYTF.

In the case of this clonotype: The junction shows a germline mismatch at one end, possibly a read error. The chain is built from TRBV7-2 and TRBJ2-3; TRBD2 agrees at 8 bases. Germline lookup yields CDR1 SGHTA and CDR2 FQGNSA. CDR3 length equals 15 residues. The DNA of the CDR3 is TGTGTCAGCAGCCACCGGGGGGGCCTCCCCGATACGCAGTATTTT. This sequence encodes CVSSHRGGLPDTQYF.

The chain has TRBV29-1 and TRBJ2-7; 7 bases are shared with TRBD1. J was trimmed by 2 bases and V by 7 bases; bases with no gene match: 8. Germline V gives CDR1 SQVTM, CDR2 ANQGSEA. The CDR3 has 13 amino acids. CDR3 sequence: CSARSGQAYEQYF. The CDR3 coding sequence is TGCAGCGCACGATCCGGACAGGCCTACGAGCAGTACTTC.

The V call is TRBV19, the J call TRBJ1-4; the D gene is possibly TRBD1 (5 bases). CDR1 and CDR2 (germline): LNHDA, SQIVND (reference sequence). The CDR3 contains 15 residues. V dropped 4 bases and J dropped 3 bases, with 12 bases sitting between them. CDR3 residues: CASSTWGEANEKLFF. Here the CDR3 DNA reads TGTGCCAGTAGTACCTGGGGGGAGGCTAATGAAAAACTGTTTTTT.

This chain links TRBV15 with TRBJ1-4; no firm D call. The CDR3 extends over 16 amino acids. Trimming pared 0 bases from V and 8 bases from J, leaving 16 bases between. The germline V gene has CDR1 LNHNV and CDR2 YYDKDF (reference sequence). The CDR3 coding sequence is TGTGCCACCAGCAGAGATAGCAAGGAGTTGAGGGAAAAACTGTTTTTT. Its protein product is CATSRDSKELREKLFF.